The sequence of this T cell receptor beta chain was determined in a study of T cell responses to AZD1222 COVID-19 vaccine. The germline V gene has CDR1 MDHEN and CDR2 SYDVKM. The CDR3 has 14 residues. With 7 bases clipped from V and 1 base from J, the junction kept 6 bases outside the gene matches. Study-wide findings and caveats: Possibly, clonal diversity was underestimated; donors were largely white British and included more females. Within unmutated variant regions lay the reported targets of nearly half of spike-specific TCRs.

Measured with immunoSEQ multiplex PCR; TCRdb has only the in-frame clones, and not every one. The sample records about 130,000 clones, 70% to 90% being singletons. Details on this clone: Its antigen is currently unknown.

The chain has TRBV28 and TRBJ1-2, with 7 bases that match TRBD1. The sequence was obtained from an adult in good health. The starting material was peripheral blood, obtained on day 0 of AZD1222 vaccination. The CDR3 sequence is CASTVTGINYGYTF. CDR3 sequence (DNA): TGTGCCAGCACCGTGACAGGGATTAACTATGGCTACACCTTC.